This is a list of T cell receptor beta chains from one sample in a study of T-cell memory formation after mild COVID-19. TCRdb redid the calling of the 5' RACE reads with MiXCR, one entry per CDR3 protein. The sample holds more than 100,000 distinct CDR3 sequences, roughly 6.2% seen once. What was sequenced was PBMCs or a T cell subset sorted from them (not recorded which). These receptors all come from an adult woman who had mild COVID-19 (a few samples of this study predate the infection). Cell type and time point are not known. Both conserved end residues are part of each CDR3. The D gene is left open where the match is weak. Clone size appears in some rows only: once, few, many, or a class for an expanded clone.

v_call: TRBV12-3/TRBV12-4
d_call: TRBD1
cdr3_length: 16
clone_size: many
j_call: TRBJ2-2
cdr3_aa: CASSDVGTGNTGELFF
cdr3_nt: TGTGCCAGCAGTGATGTCGGGACAGGCAACACCGGGGAGCTGTTTTTT

v_call: TRBV12-3/TRBV12-4
d_call: TRBD1
cdr3_length: 12
clone_size: few
j_call: TRBJ2-7
cdr3_aa: CASRSGGREQYF
cdr3_nt: TGTGCCAGCAGGTCAGGGGGCCGAGAGCAGTACTTC

v_call: TRBV12-3/TRBV12-4
d_call: -
cdr3_length: 16
clone_size: medium-sized
j_call: TRBJ2-1
cdr3_aa: CASSLDLGRLGNEQFF
cdr3_nt: TGTGCCAGCAGTTTAGATCTTGGGAGACTAGGAAATGAGCAGTTCTTC

v_call: TRBV12-3/TRBV12-4
d_call: TRBD1
cdr3_length: 16
clone_size: few
j_call: TRBJ2-3
cdr3_aa: CASSSQRTGRADTQYF
cdr3_nt: TGTGCCAGCAGCTCGCAGAGGACAGGGCGGGCAGATACGCAGTATTTT

v_call: TRBV12-3/TRBV12-4
d_call: TRBD1
cdr3_length: 16
clone_size: few
j_call: TRBJ1-6
cdr3_aa: CASRQQPGTGNSPLHF
cdr3_nt: TGTGCCAGCAGGCAACAACCGGGGACAGGGAATTCACCCCTCCACTTT

v_call: TRBV3-1
d_call: TRBD2
cdr3_length: 15
clone_size: many
j_call: TRBJ2-1
cdr3_aa: CASSPRLATYGEQFF
cdr3_nt: TGTGCCAGCAGCCCGCGACTAGCGACCTATGGTGAGCAGTTCTTC

v_call: TRBV4-1
d_call: -
cdr3_length: 14
clone_size: -
j_call: TRBJ1-5
cdr3_aa: CASSQGTDGRPQHF
cdr3_nt: TGCGCCAGCAGCCAAGGGACAGACGGAAGGCCCCAGCATTTT

v_call: TRBV12-3/TRBV12-4
d_call: -
cdr3_length: 15
clone_size: many
j_call: TRBJ1-3
cdr3_aa: CASSARTSSGNTIYF
cdr3_nt: TGTGCCAGCAGTGCTCGGACATCCTCTGGAAACACCATATATTTT

v_call: TRBV7-9
d_call: TRBD1
cdr3_length: 16
clone_size: few
j_call: TRBJ2-6
cdr3_aa: CASSRQGAAGANVLTF
cdr3_nt: TGTGCCAGCAGTCGACAGGGGGCTGCTGGGGCCAACGTCCTGACTTTC

v_call: TRBV12-3/TRBV12-4
d_call: TRBD1
cdr3_length: 18
clone_size: many
j_call: TRBJ1-2
cdr3_aa: CASSAPGTGGYGGGGYTF
cdr3_nt: TGTGCCAGCAGTGCCCCCGGGACAGGGGGCTACGGGGGCGGTGGCTACACCTTC

v_call: TRBV5-1
d_call: -
cdr3_length: 14
clone_size: many
j_call: TRBJ2-5
cdr3_aa: CASSFGDFSETQYF
cdr3_nt: TGCGCCAGCAGCTTTGGGGACTTTTCAGAGACCCAGTACTTC

v_call: TRBV7-2
d_call: TRBD2
cdr3_length: 16
clone_size: -
j_call: TRBJ2-3
cdr3_aa: CASSLLGTSASNTQYF
cdr3_nt: TGTGCCAGCTCCCTATTGGGGACTAGCGCTTCGAATACGCAGTATTTT

v_call: TRBV5-4
d_call: -
cdr3_length: 13
clone_size: few
j_call: TRBJ2-7
cdr3_aa: CASRPDIIYEQYF
cdr3_nt: TGTGCCAGTCGTCCCGACATCATCTACGAGCAGTACTTC

v_call: TRBV20-1
d_call: -
cdr3_length: 13
clone_size: many
j_call: TRBJ1-4
cdr3_aa: CSAREQGAEKLFF
cdr3_nt: TGCAGTGCTAGAGAACAGGGTGCCGAAAAACTGTTTTTT

v_call: TRBV9
d_call: -
cdr3_length: 13
clone_size: -
j_call: TRBJ2-1
cdr3_aa: CASSEDPGAGQFF
cdr3_nt: TGTGCCAGCAGCGAGGACCCAGGAGCAGGGCAGTTCTTC

v_call: TRBV24-1
d_call: TRBD2
cdr3_length: 15
clone_size: -
j_call: TRBJ2-3
cdr3_aa: CATGDYSRGTDTQYF
cdr3_nt: TGTGCCACCGGGGACTACTCGAGGGGCACAGATACGCAGTATTTT

v_call: TRBV19
d_call: TRBD1
cdr3_length: 15
clone_size: few
j_call: TRBJ2-7
cdr3_aa: CASRGLGTGGYEQYF
cdr3_nt: TGTGCCAGTAGGGGACTTGGGACAGGGGGCTACGAGCAGTACTTC

v_call: TRBV29-1
d_call: -
cdr3_length: 14
clone_size: -
j_call: TRBJ2-2
cdr3_aa: CSVGPGVDTGELFF
cdr3_nt: TGCAGCGTTGGGCCAGGGGTTGACACCGGGGAGCTGTTTTTT

v_call: TRBV7-9
d_call: -
cdr3_length: 17
clone_size: -
j_call: TRBJ2-7
cdr3_aa: CASSSPRSLETRHEQYF
cdr3_nt: TGTGCCAGCAGCTCCCCGCGTAGTCTGGAGACCCGCCACGAGCAGTACTTC

v_call: TRBV7-2
d_call: -
cdr3_length: 13
clone_size: few
j_call: TRBJ2-1
cdr3_aa: CASSLSGESEQFF
cdr3_nt: TGTGCCAGCAGCTTATCGGGCGAGTCCGAGCAGTTCTTC

v_call: TRBV27
d_call: TRBD2
cdr3_length: 15
clone_size: many
j_call: TRBJ2-2
cdr3_aa: CASSFTQGGTGELFF
cdr3_nt: TGTGCCAGCAGTTTCACGCAGGGAGGGACCGGGGAGCTGTTTTTT

v_call: TRBV18
d_call: TRBD1
cdr3_length: 15
clone_size: many
j_call: TRBJ1-1
cdr3_aa: CASSPLSGGGSEAFF
cdr3_nt: TGTGCCAGCTCACCACTCTCAGGGGGCGGGAGTGAAGCTTTCTTT

v_call: TRBV5-5
d_call: TRBD1
cdr3_length: 13
clone_size: -
j_call: TRBJ2-7
cdr3_aa: CASRTGQANEQYF
cdr3_nt: TGTGCCAGCAGGACGGGACAGGCCAACGAGCAGTACTTC

v_call: TRBV6-6
d_call: TRBD1
cdr3_length: 14
clone_size: few
j_call: TRBJ1-6
cdr3_aa: CASSNGQGTSPLHF
cdr3_nt: TGTGCCAGCAGTAACGGACAGGGTACTTCACCCCTCCACTTT

v_call: TRBV6-5
d_call: TRBD1
cdr3_length: 17
clone_size: many
j_call: TRBJ2-3
cdr3_aa: CASRNRARDRKTDTQYF
cdr3_nt: TGTGCCAGCAGGAACCGGGCCCGGGACAGGAAAACAGATACGCAGTATTTT

v_call: TRBV4-2
d_call: -
cdr3_length: 17
clone_size: -
j_call: TRBJ2-1
cdr3_aa: CASSQDRALLRKGEQFF
cdr3_nt: TGTGCCAGCAGCCAAGATCGGGCTTTACTACGAAAAGGGGAGCAGTTCTTC

v_call: TRBV11-2
d_call: -
cdr3_length: 16
clone_size: -
j_call: TRBJ1-5
cdr3_aa: CASSRLSGGAGQPQHF
cdr3_nt: TGTGCCAGCAGCCGCCTTTCGGGGGGGGCAGGCCAGCCCCAGCATTTT

v_call: TRBV5-1
d_call: TRBD2
cdr3_length: 15
clone_size: few
j_call: TRBJ2-5
cdr3_aa: CASSLGLAGKETQYF
cdr3_nt: TGCGCCAGCAGCTTGGGACTAGCGGGAAAAGAGACCCAGTACTTC